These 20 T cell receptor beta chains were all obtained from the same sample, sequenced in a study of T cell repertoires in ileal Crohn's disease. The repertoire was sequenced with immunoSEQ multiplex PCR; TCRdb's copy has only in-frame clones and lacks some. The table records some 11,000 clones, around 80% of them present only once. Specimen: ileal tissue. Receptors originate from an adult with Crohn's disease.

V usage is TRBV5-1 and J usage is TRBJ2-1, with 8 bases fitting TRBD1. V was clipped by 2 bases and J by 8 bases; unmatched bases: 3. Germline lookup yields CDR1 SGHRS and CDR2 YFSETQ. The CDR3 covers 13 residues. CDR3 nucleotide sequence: TGCGCCAGCAGCTTTGGGACAGGTTATGAGCAGTTCTTC. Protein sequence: CASSFGTGYEQFF.

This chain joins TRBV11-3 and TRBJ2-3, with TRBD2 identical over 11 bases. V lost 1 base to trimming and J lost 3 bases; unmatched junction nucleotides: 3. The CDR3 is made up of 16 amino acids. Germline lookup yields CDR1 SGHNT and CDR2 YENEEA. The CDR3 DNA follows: TGTGCCAGCAGCTTAGGTAGCGGGAGGGCGACAGATACGCAGTATTTT. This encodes CASSLGSGRATDTQYF.

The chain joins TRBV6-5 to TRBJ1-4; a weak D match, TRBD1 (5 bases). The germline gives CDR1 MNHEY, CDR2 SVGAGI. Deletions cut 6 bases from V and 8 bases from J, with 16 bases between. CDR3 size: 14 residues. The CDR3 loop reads CASRRGGSMEKLFF. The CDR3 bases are TGTGCCAGCAGGAGGGGAGGTAGTATGGAAAAACTGTTTTTT.

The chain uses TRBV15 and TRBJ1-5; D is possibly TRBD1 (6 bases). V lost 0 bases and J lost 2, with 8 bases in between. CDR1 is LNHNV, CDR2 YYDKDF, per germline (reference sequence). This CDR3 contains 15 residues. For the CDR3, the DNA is TGTGCCACCAGCAGAGATCCAGGGGGCAATCAGCCCCAGCATTTT. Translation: CATSRDPGGNQPQHF. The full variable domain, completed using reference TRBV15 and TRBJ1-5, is DAMVIQNPRYQVTQFGKPVTLSCSQTLNHNVMYWYQQKSSQAPKLLFHYYDKDFNNEADTPDNFQSRRPNTSFCFLDIRSPGLGDTAMYLCATSRDPGGNQPQHFGDGTRLSIL.

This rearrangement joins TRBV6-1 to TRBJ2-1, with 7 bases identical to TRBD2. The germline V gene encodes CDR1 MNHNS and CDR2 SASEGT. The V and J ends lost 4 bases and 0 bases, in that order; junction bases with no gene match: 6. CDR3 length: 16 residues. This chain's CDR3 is CASSGGGSFSYNEQFF. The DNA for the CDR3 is TGTGCCAGCAGTGGCGGCGGGAGCTTCTCCTACAATGAGCAGTTCTTC.

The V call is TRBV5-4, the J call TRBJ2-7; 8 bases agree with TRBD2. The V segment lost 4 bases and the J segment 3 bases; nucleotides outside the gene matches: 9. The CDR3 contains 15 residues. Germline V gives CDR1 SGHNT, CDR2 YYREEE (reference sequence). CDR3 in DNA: TGTGCCAGCAGCGAAGATAGCGGGATACTCTACGAGCAGTACTTC. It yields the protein CASSEDSGILYEQYF.

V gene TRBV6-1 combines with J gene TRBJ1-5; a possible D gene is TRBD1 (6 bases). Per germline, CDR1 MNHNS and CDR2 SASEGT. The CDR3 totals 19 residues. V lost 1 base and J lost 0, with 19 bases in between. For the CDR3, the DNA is TGTGCCAGCAGTGAAGACAGGGACCGGGCCCCATATAGCAATCAGCCCCAGCATTTT. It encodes CASSEDRDRAPYSNQPQHF.

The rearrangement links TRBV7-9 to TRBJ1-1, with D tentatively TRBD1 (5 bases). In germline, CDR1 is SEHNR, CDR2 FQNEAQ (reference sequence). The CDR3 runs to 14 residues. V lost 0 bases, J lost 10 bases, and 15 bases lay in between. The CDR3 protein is CASSLASGVRGAFF. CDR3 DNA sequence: TGTGCCAGCAGCTTAGCGTCGGGGGTGCGGGGAGCTTTCTTT. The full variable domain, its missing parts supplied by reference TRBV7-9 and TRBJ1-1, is DTGVSQNPRHKITKRGQNVTFRCDPISEHNRLYWYRQTLGQGPEFLTYFQNEAQLEKSRLLSDRFSAERPKGSFSTLEIQRTEQGDSAMYLCASSLASGVRGAFFGQGTRLTVV.

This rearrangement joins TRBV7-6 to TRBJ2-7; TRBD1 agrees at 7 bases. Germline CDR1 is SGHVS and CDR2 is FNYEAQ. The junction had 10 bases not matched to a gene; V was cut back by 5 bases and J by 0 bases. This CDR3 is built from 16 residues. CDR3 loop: CASSPRPGQSSYEQYF. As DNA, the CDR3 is TGTGCCAGCAGCCCCCGGCCGGGACAGAGCTCCTACGAGCAGTACTTC. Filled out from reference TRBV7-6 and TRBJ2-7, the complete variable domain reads GAGVSQSPRYKVTKRGQDVALRCDPISGHVSLYWYRQALGQGPEFLTYFNYEAQQDKSGLPNDRFSAERPEGSISTLTIQRTEQRDSAMYRCASSPRPGQSSYEQYFGPGTRLTVT.

CDR3 protein: CASSTRGGGGVNIQYF. The CDR3, as DNA: TGTGCCAGCAGCACCCGAGGAGGGGGCGGAGTAAACATTCAGTACTTC. The chain links TRBV5-4 to TRBJ2-4, with a tentative D call TRBD1 (7 bases). CDR3 size: 16 residues. In germline, CDR1 is SGHNT, CDR2 YYREEE (reference sequence). The V gene lost 4 bases and the J gene lost 6 bases, with 20 bases spanning the gap.

CDR3 bases: TGCGCCAGCAGCCAAGATTGGTCTAGCGGGCACGAGCAGTACTTC. Its protein product is CASSQDWSSGHEQYF. The chain links TRBV4-1 to TRBJ2-7, with 8 bases matching TRBD2. Germline V lookup: CDR1 MGHRA, CDR2 YSYEKL. V gave up 0 bases and J gave up 5 bases; unmatched junction bases: 6. This CDR3 has 15 amino acids.

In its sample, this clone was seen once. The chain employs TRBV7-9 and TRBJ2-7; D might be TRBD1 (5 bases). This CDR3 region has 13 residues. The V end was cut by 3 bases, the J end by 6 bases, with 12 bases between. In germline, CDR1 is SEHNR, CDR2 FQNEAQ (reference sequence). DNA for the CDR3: TGTGCCAGCAGCTTTGCAGGGCCCCTCGAGCAGTACTTC. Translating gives CASSFAGPLEQYF.

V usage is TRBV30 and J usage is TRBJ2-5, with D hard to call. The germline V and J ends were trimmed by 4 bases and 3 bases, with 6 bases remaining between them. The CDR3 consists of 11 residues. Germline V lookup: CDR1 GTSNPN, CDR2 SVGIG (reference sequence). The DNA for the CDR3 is TGTGCCTGGAAGCAGGAAGAGACCCAGTACTTC. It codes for CAWKQEETQYF. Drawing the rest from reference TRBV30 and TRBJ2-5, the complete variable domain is SQTIHQWPATLVQPVGSPLSLECTVEGTSNPNLYWYRQAAGRGLQLLFYSVGIGQISSEVPQNLSASRPQDRQFILSSKKLLLSDSGFYLCAWKQEETQYFGPGTRLLVL.

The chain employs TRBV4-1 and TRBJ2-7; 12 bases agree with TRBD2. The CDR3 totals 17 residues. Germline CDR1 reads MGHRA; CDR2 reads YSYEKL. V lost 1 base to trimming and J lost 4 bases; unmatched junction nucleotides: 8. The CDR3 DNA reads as TGCGCCAGCAGCCAAGCTGCGACTAGCGGGAGTTTATACGAGCAGTACTTC. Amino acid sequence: CASSQAATSGSLYEQYF.

The CDR3 DNA sequence: TGTGCCAGCAGCGTAGCTACTGCCTACACCGGGGAGCTGTTTTTT. Its translation: CASSVATAYTGELFF. The J gene is TRBJ2-2, the V gene TRBV9; D remains unclear. The CDR3 runs 15 residues. Trimming removed 0 bases at V and 3 bases at J, with 9 bases between. The germline V gene encodes CDR1 SGDLS and CDR2 YYNGEE.

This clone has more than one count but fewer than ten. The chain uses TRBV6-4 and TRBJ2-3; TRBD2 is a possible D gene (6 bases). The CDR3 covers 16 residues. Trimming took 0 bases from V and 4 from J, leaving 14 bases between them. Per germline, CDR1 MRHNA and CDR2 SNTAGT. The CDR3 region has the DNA TGTGCCAGCAGTGACTCCACTGGGAGCGGGCCAGATACGCAGTATTTT. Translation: CASSDSTGSGPDTQYF.

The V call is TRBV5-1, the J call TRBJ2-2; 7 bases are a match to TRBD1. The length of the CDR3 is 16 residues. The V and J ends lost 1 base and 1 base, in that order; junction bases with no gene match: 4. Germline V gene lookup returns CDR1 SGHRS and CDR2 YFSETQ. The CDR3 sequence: CASSLWGTENTGELFF. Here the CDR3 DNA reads TGCGCCAGCAGCTTGTGGGGGACAGAGAACACCGGGGAGCTGTTTTTT.

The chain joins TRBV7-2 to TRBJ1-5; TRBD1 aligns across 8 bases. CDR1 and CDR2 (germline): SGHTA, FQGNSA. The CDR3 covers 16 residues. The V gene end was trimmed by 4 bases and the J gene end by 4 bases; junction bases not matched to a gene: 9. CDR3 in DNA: TGTGCCAGCAGCTATCCCGGGACAGGCAGGAATCAGCCCCAGCATTTT. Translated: CASSYPGTGRNQPQHF.

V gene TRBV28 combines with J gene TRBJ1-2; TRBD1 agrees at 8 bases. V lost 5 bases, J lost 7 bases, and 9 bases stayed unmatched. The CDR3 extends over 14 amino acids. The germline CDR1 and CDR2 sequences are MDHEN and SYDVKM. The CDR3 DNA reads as TGTGCCAGCAGTCTAATTTCAGGGGGCCTTGGCTACACCTTC. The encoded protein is CASSLISGGLGYTF.

The CDR3 sequence is CASSLPGQTNVLTF. For the CDR3, the DNA is TGTGCCAGCAGCTTGCCGGGACAGACCAACGTCCTGACTTTC. The chain recombines TRBV5-6 with TRBJ2-6, with 7 bases aligning to TRBD1. CDR1 and CDR2 from the germline V gene are SGHDT and YYEEEE. V shed 1 base, J shed 8 bases, and the junction held 3 bases outside the gene matches. The CDR3 has 14 residues.